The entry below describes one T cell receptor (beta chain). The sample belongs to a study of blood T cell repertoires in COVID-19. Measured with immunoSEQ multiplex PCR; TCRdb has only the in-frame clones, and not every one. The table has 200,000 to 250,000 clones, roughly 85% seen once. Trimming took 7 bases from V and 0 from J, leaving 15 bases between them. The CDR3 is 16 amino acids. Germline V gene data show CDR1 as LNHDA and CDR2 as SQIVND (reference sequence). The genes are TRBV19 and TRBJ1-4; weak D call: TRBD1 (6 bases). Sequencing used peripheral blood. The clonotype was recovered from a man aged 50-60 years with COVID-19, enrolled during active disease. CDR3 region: CASTEYSGATNEKLFF. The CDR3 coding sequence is TGTGCCAGTACTGAATACTCAGGGGCAACTAATGAAAAACTGTTTTTT.